This passage covers 22 T cell receptor beta chains from one sample sequenced in a study of beta chain features in type 1 diabetes listed by TCRdb under 2018. Preparation of the library involved the immunoSEQ multiplex PCR assay. The entire isolated RNA was reverse transcribed using the High Capacity cDNA Reverse Transcription Kit, and thus expressed TCRB transcripts were sequenced. Held by TCRdb, this immuneACCESS table contains in-frame sequences only and omits some clones. Under half of the omission traces to an unresolved V gene where checked; the cause of the rest is unknown. The sample table shows 100,000 to 150,000 clones, and 9% are seen once. The ten largest clonotypes hold roughly 0.75% of the sample. For these receptors, no antigen is known. What the research found in general, with its limitations: Type 1 diabetes patients showed a moderate but significant shortening of TCRB CDR3 length in all four CD4+ subsets.

Input material: central memory CD4+ T cells from blood. All receptors come from a young man with type 1 diabetes.

This chain connects TRBV18 to TRBJ1-2; possible D gene TRBD1, 6 bases. V gave up 1 base and J gave up 2 bases, with 11 bases separating them. This CDR3 comprises 15 residues. The germline V gene encodes CDR1 KGHSH and CDR2 LQKENI. CDR3 sequence reads: CASSPRTGNNYGYTF. DNA of the CDR3: TGTGCCAGCTCACCACGCACAGGGAACAACTATGGCTACACCTTC.

This clone has more than one count but fewer than ten. The chain recombines TRBV6-6 with TRBJ2-7; tentatively, D is TRBD1 (5 bases). CDR3 size: 14 residues. Germline loops: CDR1 MNHNY, CDR2 SVGAGI (reference sequence). The ends were cut back, 5 bases at V and 6 bases at J, with 17 bases in the middle. DNA for the CDR3: TGTGCCAGCAGTAAAGAGACAGCTTTGGTCGAGCAGTACTTC. Translating it yields CASSKETALVEQYF.

The V gene is TRBV4-2, the J gene TRBJ2-1, with 7 bases that match TRBD1. This CDR3 comprises 13 residues. Germline-derived CDR1 and CDR2 are LGHNA and YNFKEQ. Unmatched junction bases numbered 5, after V lost 7 bases and J lost 5 bases. As DNA, the CDR3 is TGTGCCAGCACCCGGGACAGAGACAATGAGCAGTTCTTC. Its protein product is CASTRDRDNEQFF.

The chain is built from TRBV5-4 and TRBJ2-3; TRBD2 matches at 10 bases. V trimming: 1 base; J trimming: 2 bases; junction bases outside the gene matches: 4. In germline, CDR1 is SGHNT, CDR2 YYREEE (reference sequence). This CDR3 has 16 amino acids. This CDR3 reads CASSLIAGGPTDTQYF. The CDR3 nucleotides read TGTGCCAGCAGCTTGATAGCGGGGGGACCCACAGATACGCAGTATTTT.

The gene calls are TRBV4-1 and TRBJ1-4, with TRBD1 identical over 7 bases. Per the germline V gene, CDR1 is MGHRA and CDR2 is YSYEKL. After removal of 3 bases from V and 8 bases from J, the junction contained 15 bases not matched to a gene. This CDR3 has 17 amino acids. The CDR3 spells CASSQRGRQGVREKLFF. For the CDR3, the DNA is TGCGCCAGCAGCCAGAGGGGCCGACAGGGAGTGAGGGAAAAACTGTTTTTT.

This clone was observed a few times. V usage is TRBV4-2 and J usage is TRBJ2-2; D uncertain. The V and J ends lost 0 bases and 4 bases respectively, with 6 bases between them. Germline V CDR1 and CDR2: LGHNA, YNFKEQ. The CDR3 loop spans 14 amino acids. The CDR3 here is CASSQDYGTGELFF. The DNA for the CDR3 is TGTGCCAGCAGCCAAGATTACGGCACCGGGGAGCTGTTTTTT.

The V and J genes are TRBV5-6 and TRBJ1-1, with TRBD1 matching 10 bases. The CDR3 is 15 residues long. Germline V gives CDR1 SGHDT, CDR2 YYEEEE. The V gene end was trimmed by 3 bases and the J gene end by 3 bases; junction bases not matched to a gene: 5. The CDR3 DNA sequence: TGTGCCAGCAGCTACGGGACAGGGGAGTACACTGAAGCTTTCTTT. It specifies CASSYGTGEYTEAFF. Looking up the rest from reference TRBV5-6 and TRBJ1-1 gives the full variable domain: DAGVTQSPTHLIKTRGQQVTLRCSPKSGHDTVSWYQQALGQGPQFIFQYYEEEERQRGNFPDRFSGHQFPNYSSELNVNALLLGDSALYLCASSYGTGEYTEAFFGQGTRLTVV.

This clone was detected a few times. The V gene is TRBV29-1, the J gene TRBJ2-4; tentative D call: TRBD2 (6 bases). Germline CDR1 is SQVTM and CDR2 is ANQGSEA. Trimming stripped 7 bases from V and 9 bases from J, with 19 bases between. The CDR3 sequence is 13 residues long. The DNA of the CDR3 is TGCAGCGCTATGGGACTTACCTCCAGCATTCAGTACTTC. As protein: CSAMGLTSSIQYF.

The chain links TRBV7-8 to TRBJ1-6; possible D gene TRBD1, 6 bases. Germline-derived CDR1 and CDR2 are SGHVS and FQNEAQ. There are 14 residues in the CDR3. V dropped 3 bases and J dropped 5 bases, with 8 bases sitting between them. CDR3 DNA: TGTGCCAGCAGCTTCAGGGGCGATAATTCACCCCTCCACTTT. Translating gives CASSFRGDNSPLHF. Full variable domain (rest looked up from reference TRBV7-8 and TRBJ1-6): GAGVSQSPRYKVAKRGQDVALRCDPISGHVSLFWYQQALGQGPEFLTYFQNEAQLDKSGLPSDRFFAERPEGSVSTLKIQRTQQEDSAVYLCASSFRGDNSPLHFGNGTRLTVT.

This clone was seen only a few times. V gene TRBV14 combines with J gene TRBJ2-5; 7 bases fit TRBD2. The CDR3 runs 13 residues. Germline CDR1 is SGHDN and CDR2 is FVKESK. Trimming at V came to 3 bases and at J to 4 bases, leaving 2 bases not matched to a gene. The CDR3 here is CASSQGRGETQYF. CDR3 coding DNA: TGTGCCAGCAGCCAGGGGAGGGGAGAGACCCAGTACTTC.

This clone was observed a handful of times. This chain joins TRBV4-2 and TRBJ2-1; 10 bases agree with TRBD2. This CDR3 region has 17 residues. Germline V gene sequence: CDR1 LGHNA, CDR2 YNFKEQ. Trimming removed 3 bases from V and 1 base from J; junction bases left unmatched: 6. The CDR3 sequence is CASSQLGSGGSYNEQFF. The DNA of the CDR3 is TGTGCCAGCAGCCAGCTGGGTAGCGGGGGGTCCTACAATGAGCAGTTCTTC.

The table lists this clone with a few counts. V is TRBV9 and J is TRBJ1-1; 9 bases line up with TRBD1. Losses at the gene ends were 1 base for V and 3 bases for J; bases not matched to a gene: 1. Germline lookup yields CDR1 SGDLS and CDR2 YYNGEE. The CDR3 spans 14 residues. CDR3 nucleotides: TGTGCCAGCAGCGTAAGGACAGGGGACACTGAAGCTTTCTTT. This sequence encodes CASSVRTGDTEAFF. Variable domain in full (rest from reference TRBV9 and TRBJ1-1): DSGVTQTPKHLITATGQRVTLRCSPRSGDLSVYWYQQSLDQGLQFLIQYYNGEERAKGNILERFSAQQFPDLHSELNLSSLELGDSALYFCASSVRTGDTEAFFGQGTRLTVV.

In regard to this clone: Other nucleotide sequences from this sample produce the same CDR3. The chain joins TRBV7-2 to TRBJ1-6; D unclear. Trimming removed 1 base at V and 7 bases at J, with 5 bases between. Germline loops: CDR1 SGHTA, CDR2 FQGNSA. CDR3 length equals 13 residues. CDR3 residues: CASSLDSNSPLHF. The CDR3 DNA reads as TGTGCCAGCAGCTTAGACTCAAATTCACCCCTCCACTTT.

The chain joins TRBV29-1 to TRBJ2-7; TRBD2 agrees at 8 bases. Germline values: CDR1 SQVTM, CDR2 ANQGSEA. J gave up 10 bases and V 2 bases, and 10 bases lay outside the gene matches. The length of the CDR3 is 13 residues. The CDR3 nucleotides are TGCAGCGTTGAATTCCTTCGGGGGGGGGAACAGTACTTC. It is translated as CSVEFLRGGEQYF.

This clone was detected only a few times. The same CDR3 can be traced to other DNA sequences in this sample. V is TRBV18 and J is TRBJ1-1, with D hard to call. V was pared by 2 bases and J by 8 bases, with 9 bases between. The CDR3 length is 12 residues. Germline V lookup: CDR1 KGHSH, CDR2 LQKENI. The CDR3 nucleotides read TGTGCCAGCTCACCAAGGGAGGCCGAAGCTTTCTTT. This encodes CASSPREAEAFF.

The V gene is TRBV7-3, the J gene TRBJ1-6; D is unclear. The CDR3 runs to 14 residues. The germline V and J ends were trimmed by 4 bases and 10 bases, with 14 bases remaining between them. Germline values: CDR1 SGHTA, CDR2 FQGTGA. CDR3 residues: CASSSQGGRSPLHF. In nucleotides, the CDR3 is TGTGCCAGCAGCTCCCAAGGAGGGCGATCACCCCTCCACTTT.

In this sample, this clone turned up a few times. The genes are TRBV5-1 and TRBJ2-1; D gene unclear. The germline V and J ends were trimmed by 4 bases and 0 bases, with 11 bases remaining between them. The CDR3 is made up of 15 amino acids. The V gene's germline CDR1 is SGHRS and CDR2 YFSETQ. The CDR3 here is CASSPDSSSYNEQFF. In DNA, the CDR3 is TGCGCCAGCAGCCCCGACTCGAGCTCCTACAATGAGCAGTTCTTC.

V gene TRBV7-2 combines with J gene TRBJ1-5; D unresolved. The ends were cut back, 3 bases at V and 5 bases at J, with 5 bases in the middle. CDR1 and CDR2 from the germline V gene are SGHTA and FQGNSA. CDR3 length: 12 residues. For the CDR3, the DNA is TGTGCCAGCAGCTTGTTAGATCAGCCCCAGCATTTT. Translating gives CASSLLDQPQHF.

V usage is TRBV11-2 and J usage is TRBJ2-3, with 7 bases matching TRBD1. V trimming: 4 bases; J trimming: 6 bases; junction bases outside the gene matches: 7. Germline V gives CDR1 SGHAT, CDR2 FQNNGV. The CDR3 is 14 amino acids. The CDR3 DNA reads TGTGCCAGCAGCTCTAGACAGGGCTGGGATACGCAGTATTTT. Protein: CASSSRQGWDTQYF.

The V call is TRBV6-5, the J call TRBJ2-3; 8 bases agree with TRBD2. V lost 8 bases, J lost 5 bases, and 6 bases stayed unmatched. CDR1 MNHEY and CDR2 SVGAGI come from the germline V gene. CDR3 size: 13 residues. CDR3 nucleotide sequence: TGTGCCAGCTGGAGGAGCGGGGGAGATACGCAGTATTTT. This translates into CASWRSGGDTQYF.

This clone was detected only a few times. The sample carries other DNA sequences with the same CDR3. V gene TRBV4-1 combines with J gene TRBJ2-5, with D possibly being TRBD2 (6 bases). Germline V CDR1 and CDR2: MGHRA, YSYEKL. The germline V and J ends were trimmed by 1 base and 2 bases, with 8 bases remaining between them. CDR3 size: 14 residues. CDR3 region: CASSQGRGQETQYF. Written as DNA, the CDR3 is TGCGCCAGCAGCCAAGGGAGGGGACAAGAGACCCAGTACTTC.

V is TRBV15 and J is TRBJ2-3, with 8 bases fitting TRBD2. The CDR3 length is 16 residues. Germline values: CDR1 LNHNV, CDR2 YYDKDF (reference sequence). The trim removed 1 base at V and 0 bases at J, leaving 3 bases unmatched. Written as DNA, the CDR3 is TGTGCCACCAGCAGAGTTAGCGGGGCTAGCACAGATACGCAGTATTTT. Translating it yields CATSRVSGASTDTQYF. Full variable domain (outside the CDR3, taken from reference TRBV15 and TRBJ2-3): DAMVIQNPRYQVTQFGKPVTLSCSQTLNHNVMYWYQQKSSQAPKLLFHYYDKDFNNEADTPDNFQSRRPNTSFCFLDIRSPGLGDTAMYLCATSRVSGASTDTQYFGPGTRLTVL.